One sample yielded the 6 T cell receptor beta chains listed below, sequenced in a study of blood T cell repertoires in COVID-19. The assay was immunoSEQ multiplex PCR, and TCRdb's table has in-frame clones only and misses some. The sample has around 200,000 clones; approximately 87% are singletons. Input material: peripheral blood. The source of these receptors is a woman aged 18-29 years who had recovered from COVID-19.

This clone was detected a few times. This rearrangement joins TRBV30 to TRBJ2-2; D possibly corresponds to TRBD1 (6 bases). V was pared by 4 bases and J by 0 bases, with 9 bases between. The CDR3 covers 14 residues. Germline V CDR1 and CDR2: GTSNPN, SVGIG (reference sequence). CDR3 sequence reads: CAWKGGTNTGELFF. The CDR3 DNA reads TGTGCCTGGAAAGGGGGTACGAACACCGGGGAGCTGTTTTTT.

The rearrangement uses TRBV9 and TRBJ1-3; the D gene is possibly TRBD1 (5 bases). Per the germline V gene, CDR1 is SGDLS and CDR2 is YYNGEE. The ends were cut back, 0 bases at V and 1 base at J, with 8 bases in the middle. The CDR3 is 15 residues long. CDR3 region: CASSVDAGSGNTIYF. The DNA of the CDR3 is TGTGCCAGCAGCGTAGACGCAGGGTCTGGAAACACCATATATTTT.

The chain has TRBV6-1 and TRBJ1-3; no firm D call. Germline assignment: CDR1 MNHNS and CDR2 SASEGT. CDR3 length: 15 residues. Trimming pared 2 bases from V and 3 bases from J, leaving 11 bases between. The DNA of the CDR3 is TGTGCCAGCAGTGAAAGAGGTGTAATTGGAAACACCATATATTTT. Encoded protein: CASSERGVIGNTIYF.

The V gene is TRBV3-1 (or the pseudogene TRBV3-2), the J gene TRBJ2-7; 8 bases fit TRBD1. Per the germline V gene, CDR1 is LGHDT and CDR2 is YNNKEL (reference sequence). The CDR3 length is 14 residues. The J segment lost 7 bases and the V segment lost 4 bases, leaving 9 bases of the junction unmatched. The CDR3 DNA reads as TGTGCCAGCAGCCCCCCGGACAGGGCAAAGGAGCAGTACTTC. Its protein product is CASSPPDRAKEQYF.

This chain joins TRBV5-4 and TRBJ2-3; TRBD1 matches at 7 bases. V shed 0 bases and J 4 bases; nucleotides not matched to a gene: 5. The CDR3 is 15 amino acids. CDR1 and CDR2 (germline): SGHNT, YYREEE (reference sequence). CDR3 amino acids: CASSLGQGRADTQYF. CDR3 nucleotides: TGTGCCAGCAGCTTGGGACAGGGTAGGGCAGATACGCAGTATTTT.

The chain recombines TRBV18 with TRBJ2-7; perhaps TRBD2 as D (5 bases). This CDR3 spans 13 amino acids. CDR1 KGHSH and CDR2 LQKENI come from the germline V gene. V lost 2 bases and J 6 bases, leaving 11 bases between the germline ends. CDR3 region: CASSPSGLLEQYV. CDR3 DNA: TGTGCCAGCTCACCATCTGGACTCCTCGAGCAGTACGTC.